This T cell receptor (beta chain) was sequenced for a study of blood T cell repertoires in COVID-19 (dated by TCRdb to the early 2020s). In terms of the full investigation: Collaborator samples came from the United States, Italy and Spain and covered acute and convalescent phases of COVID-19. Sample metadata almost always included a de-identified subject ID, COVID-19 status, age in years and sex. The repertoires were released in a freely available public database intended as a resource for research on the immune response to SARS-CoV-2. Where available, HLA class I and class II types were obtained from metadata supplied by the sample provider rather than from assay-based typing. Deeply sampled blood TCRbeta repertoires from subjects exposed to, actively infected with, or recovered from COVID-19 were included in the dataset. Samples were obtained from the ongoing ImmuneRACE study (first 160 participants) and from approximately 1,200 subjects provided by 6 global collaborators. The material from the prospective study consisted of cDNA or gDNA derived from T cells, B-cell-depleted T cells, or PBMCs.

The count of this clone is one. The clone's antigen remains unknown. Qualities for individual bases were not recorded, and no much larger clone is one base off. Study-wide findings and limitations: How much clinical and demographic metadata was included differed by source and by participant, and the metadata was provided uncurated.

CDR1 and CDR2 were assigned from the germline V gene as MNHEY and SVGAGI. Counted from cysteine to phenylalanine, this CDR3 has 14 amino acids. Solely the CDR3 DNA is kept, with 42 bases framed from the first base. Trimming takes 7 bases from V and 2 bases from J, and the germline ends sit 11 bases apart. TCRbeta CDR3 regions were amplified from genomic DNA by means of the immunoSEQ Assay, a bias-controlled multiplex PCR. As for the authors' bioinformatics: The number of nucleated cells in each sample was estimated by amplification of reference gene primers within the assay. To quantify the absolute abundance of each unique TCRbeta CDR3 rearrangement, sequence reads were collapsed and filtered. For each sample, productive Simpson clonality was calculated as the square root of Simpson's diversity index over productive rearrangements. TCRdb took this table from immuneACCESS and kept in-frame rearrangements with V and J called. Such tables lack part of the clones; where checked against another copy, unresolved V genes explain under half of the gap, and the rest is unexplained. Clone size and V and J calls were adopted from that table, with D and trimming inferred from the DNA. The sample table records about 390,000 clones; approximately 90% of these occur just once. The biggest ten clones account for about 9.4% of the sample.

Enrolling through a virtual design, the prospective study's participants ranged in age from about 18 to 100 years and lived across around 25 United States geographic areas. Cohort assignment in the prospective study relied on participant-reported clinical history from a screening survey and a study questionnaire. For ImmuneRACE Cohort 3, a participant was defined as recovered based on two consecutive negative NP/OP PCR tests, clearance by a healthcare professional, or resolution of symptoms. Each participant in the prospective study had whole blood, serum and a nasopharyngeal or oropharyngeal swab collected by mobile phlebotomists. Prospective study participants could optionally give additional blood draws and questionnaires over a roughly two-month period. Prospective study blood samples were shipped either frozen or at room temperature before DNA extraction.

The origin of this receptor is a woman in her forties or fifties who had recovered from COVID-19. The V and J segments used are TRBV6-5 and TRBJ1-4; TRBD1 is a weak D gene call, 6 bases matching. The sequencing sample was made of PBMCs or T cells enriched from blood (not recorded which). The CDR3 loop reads CASTRTDTNEKLFF. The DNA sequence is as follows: TGTGCCAGCACTCGGACAGATACTAATGAAAAACTGTTTTTT.